This TCR beta chain was found in a study of T cell responses to AZD1222 COVID-19 vaccine. Overall study results and limits: Unmutated variant regions are reportedly targeted by nearly half of spike-specific TCRs. Mostly white British, mostly female donors; authors suggested clonal diversity may be underestimated. When two AZD1222 doses had been given, Spike-specific TCR breadth and depth rose.

Assay used: immunoSEQ multiplex PCR; TCRdb lists only in-frame clones, some missing. The sample has about 130,000 clones; over 75% are singletons. Concerning this clone itself: Its antigen is not identified.

V was trimmed by 11 bases and J by 4 bases, leaving 14 bases between them. CDR3 length: 12 residues. This clonotype was sampled from an adult in good health. The source was peripheral blood, collected on day 0 of AZD1222 vaccination. This chain connects TRBV12-3 or TRBV12-4 to TRBJ1-2; D unclear. The CDR3 nucleotides read TGTGCCTCTCAAAGGGTGAGCTATGGCTACACCTTC. Translated, it gives CASQRVSYGYTF.